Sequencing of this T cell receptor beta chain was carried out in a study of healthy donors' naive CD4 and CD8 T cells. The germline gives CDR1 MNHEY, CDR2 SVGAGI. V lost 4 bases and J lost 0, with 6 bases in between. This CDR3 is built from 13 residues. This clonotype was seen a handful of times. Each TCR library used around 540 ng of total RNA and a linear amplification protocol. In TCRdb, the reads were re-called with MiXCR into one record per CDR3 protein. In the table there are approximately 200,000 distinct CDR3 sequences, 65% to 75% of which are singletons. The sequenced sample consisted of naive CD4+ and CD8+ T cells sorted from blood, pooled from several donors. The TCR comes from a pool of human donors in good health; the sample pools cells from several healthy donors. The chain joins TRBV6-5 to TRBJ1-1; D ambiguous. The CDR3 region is CASSSRVNTEAFF. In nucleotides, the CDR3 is TGTGCCAGCAGTTCGAGGGTGAACACTGAAGCTTTCTTT.